The entry below gives a single T cell receptor beta chain sequence along with its context. The data are from a study of technical replicates of blood from several donors. Trimming took off 2 bases at V and 0 bases at J, with 19 bases between the two ends. Germline values: CDR1 LGHNT, CDR2 FRNRAP. The CDR3 has 18 residues. Libraries were prepared by immunoSEQ multiplex PCR; TCRdb keeps only in-frame clonotypes and omits some of them. The table has more than 70,000 clones, about 91% seen once. The specimen was T cells isolated from PBMCs. The TCR originated in a human donor in good health. This sequence joins TRBV12-5 and TRBJ1-1, with a tentative D call TRBD1 (6 bases). The CDR3 region is CASGLIGRGLVLNTEAFF. The CDR3 coding sequence is TGTGCTAGTGGTTTGATCGGCAGGGGCCTAGTTTTGAACACTGAAGCTTTCTTT.